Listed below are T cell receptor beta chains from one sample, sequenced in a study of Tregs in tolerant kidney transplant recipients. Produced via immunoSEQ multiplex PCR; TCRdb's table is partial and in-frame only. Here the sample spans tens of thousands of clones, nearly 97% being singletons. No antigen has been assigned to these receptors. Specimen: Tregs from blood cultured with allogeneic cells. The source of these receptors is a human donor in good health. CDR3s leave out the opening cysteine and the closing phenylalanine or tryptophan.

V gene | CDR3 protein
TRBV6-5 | ASSSPRGPYEQY
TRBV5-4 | ASSFGGGSPGNTIY
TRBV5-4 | ASRPGTGSFGEQF
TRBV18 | ASSSKQGYEQY
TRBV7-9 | ASSLLGLADNEQF
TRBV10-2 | ASRRGTGGYEQY
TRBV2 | AKGQGTDTQY
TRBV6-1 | ASSDFRYEQY
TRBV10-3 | AINPGGSTDTQY
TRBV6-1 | AIHIPGLAFGQY
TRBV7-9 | ASLRTGGDGFSGNTIY